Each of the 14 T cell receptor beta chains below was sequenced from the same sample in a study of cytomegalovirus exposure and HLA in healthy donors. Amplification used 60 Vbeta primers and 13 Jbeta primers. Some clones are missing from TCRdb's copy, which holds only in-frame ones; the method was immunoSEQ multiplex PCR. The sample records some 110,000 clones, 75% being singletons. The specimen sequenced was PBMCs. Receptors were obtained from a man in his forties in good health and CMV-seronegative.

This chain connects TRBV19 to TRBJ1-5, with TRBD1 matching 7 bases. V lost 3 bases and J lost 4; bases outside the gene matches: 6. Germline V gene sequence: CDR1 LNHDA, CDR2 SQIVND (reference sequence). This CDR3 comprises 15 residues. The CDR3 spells CASSIEGGRNQPQHF. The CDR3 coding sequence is TGTGCCAGTAGTATCGAAGGGGGCCGGAATCAGCCCCAGCATTTT.

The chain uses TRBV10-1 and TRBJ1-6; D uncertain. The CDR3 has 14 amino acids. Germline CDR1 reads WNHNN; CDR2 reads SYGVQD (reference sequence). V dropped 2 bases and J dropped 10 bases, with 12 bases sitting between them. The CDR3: CASSESGNGSPLHF. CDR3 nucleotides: TGCGCCAGCAGTGAGAGTGGTAACGGGTCACCCCTCCACTTT.

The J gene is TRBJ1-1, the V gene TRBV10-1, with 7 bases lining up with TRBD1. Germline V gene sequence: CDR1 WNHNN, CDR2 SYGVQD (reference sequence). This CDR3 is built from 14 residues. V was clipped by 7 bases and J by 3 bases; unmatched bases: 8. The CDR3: CASKSDRRHTEAFF. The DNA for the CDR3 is TGCGCCAGCAAATCGGACAGGCGGCACACTGAAGCTTTCTTT.

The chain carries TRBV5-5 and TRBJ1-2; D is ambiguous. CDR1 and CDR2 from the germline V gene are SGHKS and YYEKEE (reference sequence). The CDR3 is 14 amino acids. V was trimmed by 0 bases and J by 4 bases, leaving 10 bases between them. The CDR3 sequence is CASSLDSRPYGYTF. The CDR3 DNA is TGTGCCAGCAGCTTGGACAGTCGCCCCTATGGCTACACCTTC.

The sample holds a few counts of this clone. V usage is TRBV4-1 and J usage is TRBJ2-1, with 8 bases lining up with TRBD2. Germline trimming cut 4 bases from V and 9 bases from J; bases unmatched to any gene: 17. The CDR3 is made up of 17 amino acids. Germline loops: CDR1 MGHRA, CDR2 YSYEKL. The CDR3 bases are TGCGCCAGCAGCCTCCCAATGCTGGCGGGGGGCTCTGGTGAGCAGTTCTTC. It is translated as CASSLPMLAGGSGEQFF.

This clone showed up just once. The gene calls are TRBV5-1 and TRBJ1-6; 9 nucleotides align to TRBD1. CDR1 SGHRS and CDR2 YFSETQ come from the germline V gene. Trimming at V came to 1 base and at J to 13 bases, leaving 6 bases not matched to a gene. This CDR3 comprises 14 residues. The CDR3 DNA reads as TGCGCCAGCAGCTTGAGACAGGGGGACTCCCCCCTCCACTTT. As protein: CASSLRQGDSPLHF.

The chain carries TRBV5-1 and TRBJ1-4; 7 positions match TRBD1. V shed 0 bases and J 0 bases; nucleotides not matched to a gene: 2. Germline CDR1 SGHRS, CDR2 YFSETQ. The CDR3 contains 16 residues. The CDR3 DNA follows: TGCGCCAGCAGCTTGGTGGGGACAGCAACTAATGAAAAACTGTTTTTT. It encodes CASSLVGTATNEKLFF.

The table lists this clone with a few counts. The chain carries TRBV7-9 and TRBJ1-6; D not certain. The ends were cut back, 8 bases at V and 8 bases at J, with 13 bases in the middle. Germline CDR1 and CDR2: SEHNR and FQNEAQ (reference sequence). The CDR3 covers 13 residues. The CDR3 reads CASRDRRDSPLHF. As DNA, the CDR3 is TGTGCCAGCCGGGATAGAAGGGATTCACCCCTCCACTTT.

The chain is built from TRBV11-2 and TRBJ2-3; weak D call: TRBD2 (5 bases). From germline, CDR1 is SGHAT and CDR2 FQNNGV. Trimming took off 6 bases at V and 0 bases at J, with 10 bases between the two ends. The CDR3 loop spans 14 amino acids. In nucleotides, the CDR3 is TGTGCCAGCAGGTCCGGGATTAGCACAGATACGCAGTATTTT. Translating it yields CASRSGISTDTQYF.

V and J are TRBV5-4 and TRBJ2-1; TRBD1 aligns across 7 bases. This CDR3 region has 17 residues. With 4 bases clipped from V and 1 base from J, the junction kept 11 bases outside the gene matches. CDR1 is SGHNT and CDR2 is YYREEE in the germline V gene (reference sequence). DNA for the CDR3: TGTGCCAGCAGCCCCGAGCCCGACAGGGTTTCCTACAATGAGCAGTTCTTC. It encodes CASSPEPDRVSYNEQFF.

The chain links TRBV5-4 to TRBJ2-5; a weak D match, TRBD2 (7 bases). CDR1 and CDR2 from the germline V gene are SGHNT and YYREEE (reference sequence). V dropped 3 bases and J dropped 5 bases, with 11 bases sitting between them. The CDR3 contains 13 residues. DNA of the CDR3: TGTGCCAGCAGCTGGAGGGGGGGGGAGACCCAGTACTTC. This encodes CASSWRGGETQYF. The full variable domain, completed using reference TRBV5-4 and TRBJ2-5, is ETGVTQSPTHLIKTRGQQVTLRCSSQSGHNTVSWYQQALGQGPQFIFQYYREEENGRGNFPPRFSGLQFPNYSSELNVNALELDDSALYLCASSWRGGETQYFGPGTRLLVL.

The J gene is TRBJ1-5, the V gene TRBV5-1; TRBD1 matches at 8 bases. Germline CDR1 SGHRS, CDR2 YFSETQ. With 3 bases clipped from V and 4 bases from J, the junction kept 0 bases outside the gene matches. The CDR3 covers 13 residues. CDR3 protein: CASSWTGNQPQHF. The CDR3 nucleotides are TGCGCCAGCAGCTGGACAGGGAATCAGCCCCAGCATTTT. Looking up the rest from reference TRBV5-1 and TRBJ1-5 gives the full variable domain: KAGVTQTPRYLIKTRGQQVTLSCSPISGHRSVSWYQQTPGQGLQFLFEYFSETQRNKGNFPGRFSGRQFSNSRSEMNVSTLELGDSALYLCASSWTGNQPQHFGDGTRLSIL.

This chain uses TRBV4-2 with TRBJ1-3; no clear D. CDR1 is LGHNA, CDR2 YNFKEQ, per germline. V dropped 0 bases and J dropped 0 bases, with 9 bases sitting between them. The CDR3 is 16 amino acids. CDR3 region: CASSQDLAGSGNTIYF. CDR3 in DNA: TGTGCCAGCAGCCAAGACCTCGCAGGCTCTGGAAACACCATATATTTT.

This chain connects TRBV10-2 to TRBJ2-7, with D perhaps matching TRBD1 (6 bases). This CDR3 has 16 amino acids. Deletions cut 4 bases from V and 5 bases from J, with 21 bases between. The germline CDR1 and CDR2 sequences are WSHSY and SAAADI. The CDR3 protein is CASSASRGRGLNEQYF. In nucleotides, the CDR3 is TGCGCCAGCAGTGCAAGCAGGGGTAGGGGTTTAAACGAGCAGTACTTC.